These 13 T cell receptor beta chains originate from one sample sequenced in a study of T cell repertoires in ileal Crohn's disease. Specified time point: neoterminal ileum biopsy at postoperative endoscopy, about 6 months after surgery. The method was immunoSEQ multiplex PCR; TCRdb's version includes in-frame clones alone and lacks a portion of them. The sample contains about 9,400 clones, around 80% of which appear only once. The sequencing input was ileal tissue. These receptor sequences come from an adult with Crohn's disease.

This clone was counted a single time. The V gene is TRBV5-5, the J gene TRBJ2-7; 9 positions agree with TRBD2. There are 18 residues in the CDR3. The V gene end was trimmed by 0 bases and the J gene end by 0 bases; junction bases not matched to a gene: 10. From germline, CDR1 is SGHKS and CDR2 YYEKEE (reference sequence). The chain's CDR3 is CASSLGPLSGRNSYEQYF. Written as DNA, the CDR3 is TGTGCCAGCAGCTTGGGACCTCTGAGCGGGAGGAACTCCTACGAGCAGTACTTC.

This chain links TRBV28 with TRBJ1-3; 7 bases fit TRBD1. The CDR3 has 15 amino acids. V shed 5 bases, J shed 0 bases, and the junction held 4 bases outside the gene matches. Germline V gene lookup returns CDR1 MDHEN and CDR2 SYDVKM. Written as DNA, the CDR3 is TGTGCCAGCAGTCCGGGGACAGCCTCTGGAAACACCATATATTTT. This gives the protein CASSPGTASGNTIYF.

V gene TRBV9 combines with J gene TRBJ2-1, with 7 nucleotides matching TRBD2. Trimming cost V 4 bases and J 8 bases; bases outside gene matches: 12. The CDR3 is 15 residues long. The germline CDR1 and CDR2 sequences are SGDLS and YYNGEE. The chain's CDR3 is CASSPGDLAGDEQFF. The CDR3 bases are TGTGCCAGCAGCCCTGGGGACTTAGCGGGCGATGAGCAGTTCTTC.

The genes are TRBV7-9 and TRBJ2-6; perhaps TRBD2 as D (6 bases). V lost 3 bases, J lost 4 bases, and 13 bases lay in between. Germline lookup yields CDR1 SEHNR and CDR2 FQNEAQ (reference sequence). There are 16 residues in the CDR3. CDR3 in amino acids: CASSFRRGAGANVLTF. CDR3 DNA: TGTGCCAGCAGCTTCCGGAGGGGTGCCGGGGCCAACGTCCTGACTTTC.

The count of this clone is one. This rearrangement joins TRBV19 to TRBJ1-5; D unclear. Trimming pared 3 bases from V and 3 bases from J, leaving 15 bases between. CDR3 length equals 16 residues. The germline V gene encodes CDR1 LNHDA and CDR2 SQIVND (reference sequence). CDR3 DNA sequence: TGTGCCAGTAGTATTTCCGATAACAGTTTCAATCAGCCCCAGCATTTT. It codes for CASSISDNSFNQPQHF. Based on the CDR3 plus reference TRBV19 and TRBJ1-5, the full variable domain is DGGITQSPKYLFRKEGQNVTLSCEQNLNHDAMYWYRQDPGQGLRLIYYSQIVNDFQKGDIAEGYSVSREKKESFPLTVTSAQKNPTAFYLCASSISDNSFNQPQHFGDGTRLSIL.

A note on this clone: Distinct nucleotide sequences in the sample also encode this CDR3. The gene calls are TRBV9 and TRBJ2-3; 7 bases line up with TRBD2. This CDR3 has 15 residues. V trimming: 0 bases; J trimming: 4 bases; junction bases outside the gene matches: 5. Germline lookup yields CDR1 SGDLS and CDR2 YYNGEE. CDR3 coding DNA: TGTGCCAGCAGCGTAGCGGCGGGAGCCGCAGATACGCAGTATTTT. This encodes CASSVAAGAADTQYF.

V and J are TRBV28 and TRBJ2-1; 16 bases are a match to TRBD2. The CDR3 runs to 19 residues. With 7 bases clipped from V and 4 bases from J, the junction kept 13 bases outside the gene matches. From germline, CDR1 is MDHEN and CDR2 SYDVKM. The CDR3, as DNA: TGTGCCAGCACCCCAGGGGGACTAGCGGGAGGGTCCCGGTACAATGAGCAGTTCTTC. This codes for CASTPGGLAGGSRYNEQFF.

This chain's CDR3 is CASSAQAKNRGTDTQYF. The CDR3 DNA reads as TGTGCCAGCAGCGCCCAAGCAAAGAACCGCGGCACAGATACGCAGTATTTT. V is TRBV5-6 and J is TRBJ2-3; D unresolved. Germline loops: CDR1 SGHDT, CDR2 YYEEEE. The V end lost 4 bases, the J end lost 1 base, and 19 bases lay between the germline ends. This CDR3 is built from 17 residues.

The rearrangement links TRBV4-1 to TRBJ2-5, with D possibly being TRBD2 (6 bases). With 0 bases removed from V and 5 bases from J, the gap between germline ends came to 13 bases. The germline V gene has CDR1 MGHRA and CDR2 YSYEKL. This CDR3 has 15 amino acids. CDR3 nucleotides: TGCGCCAGCAGCCAAGAACGGGAGTACGGGGAGACCCAGTACTTC. Its protein is CASSQEREYGETQYF.

This chain connects TRBV2 to TRBJ2-5; D might be TRBD2 (5 bases). TRBJ2-7 matches the DNA end more closely, so the J call is doubtful. In germline, CDR1 is SNHLY, CDR2 FYNNEI. This CDR3 spans 14 amino acids. CDR3 amino acids: CASRVGLGPYEQYF. Here the CDR3 DNA reads TGTGCCAGCAGGGTCGGACTCGGCCCCTACGAGCAGTACTTC.

This clone was observed a few times. The rearrangement joins TRBV7-9 to TRBJ1-1; maybe TRBD1 (5 bases). The germline V gene encodes CDR1 SEHNR and CDR2 FQNEAQ (reference sequence). The CDR3 totals 15 residues. Trimming left V 5 bases short and J 1 base short, with 14 bases between. The DNA for the CDR3 is TGTGCCAGCAGCCCGAATAGGGGTACGAACACTGAAGCTTTCTTT. Translated, it gives CASSPNRGTNTEAFF.

On this clone: The sample contains more than one DNA sequence encoding this CDR3. The chain has TRBV6-5 and TRBJ2-7, with D maybe TRBD2 (5 bases). V was clipped by 6 bases and J by 2 bases, with 11 bases between them. This CDR3 contains 13 residues. CDR1 and CDR2 (germline): MNHEY, SVGAGI. As DNA, the CDR3 is TGTGCCAGCAGCCGTCGGGGTCCCTACGAGCAGTACTTC. The encoded protein is CASSRRGPYEQYF.

Concerning this clone itself: The sample contains more than one DNA sequence encoding this CDR3. The chain links TRBV7-9 to TRBJ2-5, with 8 nucleotides matching TRBD1. CDR1 and CDR2 (germline): SEHNR, FQNEAQ (reference sequence). The CDR3 is made up of 13 amino acids. Losses at the gene ends were 5 bases for V and 5 bases for J; bases not matched to a gene: 4. The CDR3 loop is CASSLDRAETQYF. CDR3 nucleotide sequence: TGTGCCAGCAGCCTGGACAGGGCGGAGACCCAGTACTTC. The full variable domain, in which reference TRBV7-9 and TRBJ2-5 provide the parts outside the CDR3, is DTGVSQNPRHKITKRGQNVTFRCDPISEHNRLYWYRQTLGQGPEFLTYFQNEAQLEKSRLLSDRFSAERPKGSFSTLEIQRTEQGDSAMYLCASSLDRAETQYFGPGTRLLVL.